This TCR beta chain was obtained from a study of cytomegalovirus exposure and HLA in healthy donors (dated by TCRdb to about 2017). Looking at the study overall: An earlier analysis of a few hundred of the donors reported 276 Gb of sequence data and around 110 million unique TCR beta sequences obtained from around 170 million T cells. The T cell repertoires of 666 subjects were profiled by immunosequencing and related to cytomegalovirus serostatus. All discovery cohort repertoires had been generated using a single sequencing platform. Roughly five DR-DQ haplotypes were treated as single units for association and clustering because of strong linkage in the cohort. Both class I and class II loci were covered by HLA typing, at four-digit resolution. A later genetic analysis used genome-wide SNP genotypes for about 55% of the 666 donors, treating that subset as a discovery cohort. High-throughput TCR immunosequencing, statistical association of individual TCRs with disease status, and machine learning were combined to predict cytomegalovirus infection status. The genetic ancestry cluster associated with self-reported Caucasian donors included over 65% of the roughly 380 genotyped donors. On average, approximately 250,000 unique TCR beta nucleotide sequences were sequenced per donor among a few hundred genotyped donors of the cohort, with approximately 18% of those sequences being non-productive. Donor age, sex, ethnicity and CMV serostatus were compiled alongside the repertoire data. An earlier analysis of 500 to 650 of the donors applied high-throughput TCR beta sequencing to assess whether each TCR beta V gene segment acted as functional or pseudogenic. Rather than drawing on any new phenotypic data, the later analysis identified candidate immune exposures from TCR beta sequences and the way those sequences occurred across donors. An early release covering roughly 580 HLA-typed donors comprised roughly 300 gigabases of sequencing data and 65 million to 100 million unique TCR sequences. In a later analysis, previously published TCR beta repertoires from hundreds of donors were re-analyzed and high-resolution HLA genotyping was added so that TCR occurrence patterns could be studied. Typing coverage varied by locus: roughly 620-640 donors for A, B, C, DRB1 and DQB1; 522 for DQA1; approximately 610 for DPA1; roughly 450 for DPB1. The study was designed to test whether signatures of past pathogen exposure could be identified by cataloging public T cell receptors. Besides the first cohort of approximately 670 subjects, a separate validation cohort made up of about 120 different subjects was used.

Reading from cysteine to phenylalanine, the CDR3 counts 14 amino acids. CDR3 DNA is the only sequence kept; it has 42 bases, read in frame from the first base. Relative to germline, V is 2 bases shorter and J is 3 bases shorter, with 9 bases between their ends. CDR1 SGHDT and CDR2 YYEEEE are derived from the germline V gene. The library was produced with the immunoSEQ multiplex PCR assay. The multiplex PCR relied on a mix of 60 forward primers for TCR Vbeta segments and 13 reverse primers for TCR Jbeta segments. The CDR3 region of rearranged TCR beta genes was amplified from genomic DNA by a multiplex PCR assay. On the Illumina HiSeq System, the amplified TCR beta libraries were sequenced as 87-base-pair reads. The authors' pipeline ran thus. Across the 670 or so repertoires, a later analysis counted 80 million or so unique TCR beta chains, some 11 million of which were shared by at least two donors. A nearest-neighbor algorithm error-corrected the raw reads and collapsed the reads into unique sequences, merging closely related sequences to remove PCR and sequencing errors. To assign V, D and J gene segments, CDR3 sequences were aligned to IMGT reference sequences. For a sequence to be retained, a match of at least six nucleotides to both a V gene segment and a J gene segment was required. A rearrangement counted as productive if the CDR3 had no stop codons and remained in frame with V and J, and every other rearrangement counted as non-productive. Following IMGT convention, CDR3 was defined as the stretch from the second conserved V-encoded cysteine up to the conserved J-encoded phenylalanine. Sequences without an unambiguous match to a single V gene segment were excluded from the earlier analysis of about 600 of the donors. An earlier analysis of a few hundred of the donors classified V segments as functional when productive rearrangements were above 56.7% and as segregating when the standard deviation between donors was above 5%. A statistical classification framework was built for diagnosing cytomegalovirus status from the catalog of TCR beta chain sequences. In a later analysis, V and J genes were assigned by comparing TCR nucleotide sequences against IMGT/GENE-DB human TR gene sequences. In a later analysis, CDR3 sequences and most-parsimonious VDJ recombination scenarios were assigned using the TCRdist pipeline. In a later analysis, each TCR beta chain was defined by its CDR3 amino acid sequence together with its V-gene family, and reads lacking a unique V-gene family were excluded. A later analysis removed several hundred highly shared, low-generation-probability nucleotide sequences to deal with suspected cross-contamination and a sequencing artifact. In a later analysis, a clonal expansion index was calculated for each public chain from normalized within-repertoire ranks of inferred template counts. In a later analysis, generation probabilities were computed using a VDJ recombination model fitted to out-of-frame rearrangements, and the results were checked against IGoR. In a later analysis, hypergeometric tests were used to score TCR-TCR, TCR-HLA and TCR-CMV co-occurrence, with a repertoire-size bias correction applied to TCR pairs. A later analysis estimated false discovery rates by permuting HLA or CMV assignments 20 times. In a later analysis, co-occurring TCRs were grouped using DBSCAN, and TCRdist sequence similarity was added for clustering within HLA-allele-positive subsets. Co-occurrence clustering excluded repertoires with fewer than 30,000 or more than 120,000 public chains, plus five with anomalous nucleotide sharing. What TCRdb holds here is the immuneACCESS table cut down to in-frame rearrangements. Part of the clones is not present; checked against another copy, under half of the missing clones reflect an unresolved V gene, and the others are unexplained. That table gives V, J and clone size, and the DNA gave D and trimming. The record for this sample contains 130,000 to 150,000 clones. The ten largest clones add up to less than 3.5% of the sample.

What the work shows at the level of the full study, not this receptor alone: In a later analysis, HLA-associated TCR beta chains were found to be more clonally expanded and to have lower generation probabilities than equally common non-associated chains. Most CMV-associated TCR beta chains appeared to be HLA-restricted in a later analysis, and the HLA associations seemed to be driven largely by CMV exposure. Linkage disequilibrium might explain the correlated functional status among segregating V segments, but an unknown experimental factor could not be ruled out. The authors suggested that the approach could potentially be generalized to other disease states and immunological phenotypes. Roughly uniform sequencing depth across donors was assumed in presence/absence analyses, although this assumption may not hold. In an earlier analysis of around 600 of the donors, most TCR beta V segments were observed in productive rearrangements about 87% or about 30% of the time, broadly matching IMGT annotations. A later analysis found that TCR association rates varied across HLA loci, with DRB1 alleles showing the most associated TCRs and HLA-C alleles the fewest. In a later analysis, 15,000 to 20,000 TCR beta sequences were associated with specific HLA alleles at a false discovery rate of 0.05. HLA typing was unavailable for some donors at each locus, so association tests used only the typed subset. In a later genetic analysis, a missense DCLRE1C variant was associated with V-gene and J-gene trimming of TCR beta chains, and the association was replicated in an independent cohort. In a later genetic analysis, fewer N-insertions in productive TCRs were reported among donors in an Asian-associated ancestry cluster than the roughly 700-donor mean. Strong co-occurrence of HLA alleles, especially DR and DQ, made assigning TCR associations to individual alleles difficult. A further reported finding was that TCR beta sequences accurately predicted the HLA-A and HLA-B alleles for most subjects in the first cohort. A few of the identified cytomegalovirus-associated TCR beta chains were confirmed in vitro to be specific for cytomegalovirus antigens. Because counts were too low, about 18 rarely observed V segments, including chromosome 9 orphons, were excluded from the earlier analysis of 587 of the donors. This cohort had only TCR beta chains sequenced, and the lack of alpha or paired-chain data limited which features could be detected. Some IMGT-functional V segments, including TRBV6-2 and TRBV6-3, could not be distinguished by the 87-base-pair reads and were therefore excluded. Cytomegalovirus status was reported to be diagnosed by the classifier with high specificity and sensitivity in both the original and validation cohorts. Several of the top co-occurrence clusters appeared to be linked to parvovirus B19, influenza, CMV and Epstein-Barr virus, according to a later analysis. The study listed approximately 160 TCR beta chains as associated with cytomegalovirus. While some public TCRs were present in many individuals, most TCR sequences turned up only very rarely across donors. The only immune exposure information available for the cohort was CMV serostatus. A cluster of highly shared sequence variants was judged likely to represent a technical artifact of the sequencing pipeline.

Details on this clone: Its antigen is unknown.

In total, roughly 670 healthy bone marrow donors made up the cohort. At the time of sampling, every cohort member was nominally healthy, though immune exposures that went unrecorded were likely present. The donor tested CMV seronegative and was one of the 352 seronegative cohort members. Each donor provided a peripheral blood sample, and peripheral blood mononuclear cells were used for TCR beta sequencing. Genomic DNA was extracted from the blood cell samples with the Qiagen DNeasy Blood Extraction Kit. Here the chain combines TRBV5-6 and TRBJ1-5; confidence is insufficient to name the D gene. The source of this sequence is a man between 35 and 55 years old in good health and CMV-seronegative. Material: PBMCs. The DNA reads as follows: TGTGCCAGCAGCTTAGCAGGTTACAATCAGCCCCAGCATTTT. Translated, it gives CASSLAGYNQPQHF.